A selection of T cell receptor beta chains follows, all from one sample in a study of blood T cell repertoires in COVID-19. The assay was immunoSEQ multiplex PCR, and TCRdb's table has in-frame clones only and misses some. The data hold 250,000 to 350,000 clones, with about 89% observed a single time. Sequenced sample: peripheral blood. The receptors were sampled from a man between 18 and 29 years old who had recovered from COVID-19. Both conserved end residues are part of each CDR3. Fields, in order: CDR3 protein, clone size, V gene, J gene, CDR3 length. Some rows have no size entry. The others give once, few or many, or a class for an expanded clone.

CASSYSLAGFTDTQYF	once	TRBV6-5	TRBJ2-3	16
CASSSPSNNEQFF	NA	TRBV5-1	TRBJ2-1	13
CASSPGLAFGTDTQYF	NA	TRBV7-3	TRBJ2-3	16
CASSSSTGLTEAFF	NA	TRBV7-8	TRBJ1-1	14
CASSIGGRDTGELFF	NA	TRBV19	TRBJ2-2	15
CASSRSGGAGGNEQFF	NA	TRBV6-2/TRBV6-3	TRBJ2-1	16
CALSWTGLSAGYTF	NA	TRBV6-5	TRBJ1-2	14
CASSTGGYEQYF	NA	TRBV7-2	TRBJ2-7	12
CASTWRAGVMNEQFF	NA	TRBV27	TRBJ2-1	15
CASSQDVQGEAFF	NA	TRBV3-1/TRBV3-2	TRBJ1-1	13
CASSSPGQGNTEAFF	NA	TRBV13	TRBJ1-1	15
CASSLDRAATNEKLFF	NA	TRBV6-5	TRBJ1-4	16
CASSPGGSPKWYEQYF	NA	TRBV18	TRBJ2-7	16
CAISEGGRHNNEQFF	NA	TRBV10-3	TRBJ2-1	15
CASSGGQFQETQYF	NA	TRBV4-1	TRBJ2-5	14
CASSLRQGIHYGYTF	NA	TRBV4-3	TRBJ1-2	15
CASGVGTRGDYGYTF	NA	TRBV5-6	TRBJ1-2	15
CASSLSRSGGYNSPLHF	NA	TRBV27	TRBJ1-6	17
CASSSQGLAGSYEQYF	NA	TRBV5-1	TRBJ2-7	16
CASSLGSGGNTEAFF	NA	TRBV5-1	TRBJ1-1	15
CTSSPRAGWNQETQYF	NA	TRBV1	TRBJ2-5	16
CASSLKGPSNTGELFF	NA	TRBV27	TRBJ2-2	16
CASSLGLQGVRMNTEAFF	NA	TRBV5-1	TRBJ1-1	18
CASSLAGSEAFF	NA	TRBV5-1	TRBJ1-1	12
CASSFARGRDYGYTF	NA	TRBV5-4	TRBJ1-2	15
CASSAGTASYEQYF	once	TRBV5-1	TRBJ2-7	14
CASSVGEGNTIYF	NA	TRBV9	TRBJ1-3	13
CASSVQGNYGYTF	NA	TRBV5-6	TRBJ1-2	13
CASTRAGGVQETQYF	NA	TRBV7-2	TRBJ2-5	15
CASSYSISHIHGVFF	NA	TRBV6-6	TRBJ1-4	15
CASSLRQFTEAFF	NA	TRBV6-5	TRBJ1-1	13
CASSYDSNQPQHF	NA	TRBV18	TRBJ1-5	13
CASSLGQGTNYGYTF	NA	TRBV19	TRBJ1-2	15
CASSLWGGSNQPQHF	few	TRBV27	TRBJ1-5	15
CASSLGQGGMSYGYTF	few	TRBV7-3	TRBJ1-2	16
CASSRGGWTEAFF	NA	TRBV3-1/TRBV3-2	TRBJ1-1	13
CASSLSGTEGQPQHF	NA	TRBV27	TRBJ1-5	15
CASSAYWGGDNEQFF	NA	TRBV9	TRBJ2-1	15
CASSYGSEQFF	NA	TRBV5-6	TRBJ2-1	11
CASSLLEAFF	NA	TRBV5-8	TRBJ1-1	10
CASSLGGNTEAFF	NA	TRBV12-3/TRBV12-4	TRBJ1-1	13
CASSFDSSSYEQYF	NA	TRBV5-5	TRBJ2-7	14
CASSIGVGMRGYTF	NA	TRBV19	TRBJ1-2	14
CSARGDSEQYF	NA	TRBV20-1	TRBJ2-7	11
CASSAPGTGPSGYTF	once	TRBV7-9	TRBJ1-2	15
CASSRTSGKETQYF	NA	TRBV5-6	TRBJ2-5	14